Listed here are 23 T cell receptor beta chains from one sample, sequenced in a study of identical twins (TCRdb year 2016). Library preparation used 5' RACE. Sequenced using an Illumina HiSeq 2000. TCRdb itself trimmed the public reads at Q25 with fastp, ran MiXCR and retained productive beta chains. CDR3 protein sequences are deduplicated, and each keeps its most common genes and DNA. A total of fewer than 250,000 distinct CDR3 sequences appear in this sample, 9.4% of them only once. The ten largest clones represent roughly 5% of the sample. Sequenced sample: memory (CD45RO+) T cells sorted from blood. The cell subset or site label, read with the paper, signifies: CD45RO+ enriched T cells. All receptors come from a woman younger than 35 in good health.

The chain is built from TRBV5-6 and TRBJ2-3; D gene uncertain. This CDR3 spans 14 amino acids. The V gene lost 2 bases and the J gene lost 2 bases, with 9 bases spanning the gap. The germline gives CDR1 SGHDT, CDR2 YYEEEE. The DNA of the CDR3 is TGTGCCAGCAGCTTTCCGGCCCACACAGATACGCAGTATTTT. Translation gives CASSFPAHTDTQYF.

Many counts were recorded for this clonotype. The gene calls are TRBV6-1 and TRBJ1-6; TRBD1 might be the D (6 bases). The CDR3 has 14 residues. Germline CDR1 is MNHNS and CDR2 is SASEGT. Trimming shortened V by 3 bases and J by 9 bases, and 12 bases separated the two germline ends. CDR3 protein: CASSEGAEGSPLHF. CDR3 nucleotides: TGTGCCAGCAGTGAGGGGGCAGAGGGTTCACCCCTCCACTTT.

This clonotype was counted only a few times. CDR3 coding DNA: TGTGCCAGCAGTTCTGGCAGGGGGACCTACGAGCAGTACTTC. Amino acid sequence: CASSSGRGTYEQYF. V and J are TRBV6-2 or TRBV6-3 and TRBJ2-7; 7 bases align to TRBD1. CDR3 size: 14 residues. V shed 4 bases, J shed 2 bases, and the junction held 5 bases outside the gene matches. Germline V gene sequence: CDR1 MNHEY, CDR2 SVGEGT.

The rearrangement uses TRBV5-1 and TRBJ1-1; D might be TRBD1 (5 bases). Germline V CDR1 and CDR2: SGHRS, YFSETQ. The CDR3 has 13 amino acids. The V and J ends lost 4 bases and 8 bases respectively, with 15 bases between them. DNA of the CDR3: TGCGCCAGCAGCCCCGGGGGACCGGTGGAAGCTTTCTTT. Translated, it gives CASSPGGPVEAFF.

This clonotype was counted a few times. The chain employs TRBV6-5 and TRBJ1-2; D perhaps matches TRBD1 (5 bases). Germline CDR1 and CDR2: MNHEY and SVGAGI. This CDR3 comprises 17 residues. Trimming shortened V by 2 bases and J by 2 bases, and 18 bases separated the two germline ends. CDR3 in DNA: TGTGCCAGCAGTTACGGGGGTTTGGGGCGAGGGAACTATGGCTACACCTTC. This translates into CASSYGGLGRGNYGYTF.

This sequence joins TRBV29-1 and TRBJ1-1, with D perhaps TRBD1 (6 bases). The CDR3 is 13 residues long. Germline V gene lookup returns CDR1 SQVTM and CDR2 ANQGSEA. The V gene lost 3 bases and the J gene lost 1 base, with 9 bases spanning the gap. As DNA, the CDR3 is TGCAGCGTTGACCAGGGGTCGAACACTGAAGCTTTCTTT. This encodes CSVDQGSNTEAFF.

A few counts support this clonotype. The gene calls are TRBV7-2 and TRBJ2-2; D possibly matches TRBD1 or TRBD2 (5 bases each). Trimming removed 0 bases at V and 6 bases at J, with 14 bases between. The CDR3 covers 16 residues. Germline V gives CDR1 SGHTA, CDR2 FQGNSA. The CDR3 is CASSLAVPGTPGELFF. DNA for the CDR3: TGTGCCAGCAGCTTAGCTGTCCCCGGGACGCCCGGGGAGCTGTTTTTT.

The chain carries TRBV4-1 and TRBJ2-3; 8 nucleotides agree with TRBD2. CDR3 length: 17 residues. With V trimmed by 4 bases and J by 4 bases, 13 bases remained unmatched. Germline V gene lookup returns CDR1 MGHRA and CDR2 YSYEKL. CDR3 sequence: CASSPQGGSGGADTQYF. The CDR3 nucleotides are TGCGCCAGCAGCCCCCAGGGCGGAAGCGGGGGTGCAGATACGCAGTATTTT.

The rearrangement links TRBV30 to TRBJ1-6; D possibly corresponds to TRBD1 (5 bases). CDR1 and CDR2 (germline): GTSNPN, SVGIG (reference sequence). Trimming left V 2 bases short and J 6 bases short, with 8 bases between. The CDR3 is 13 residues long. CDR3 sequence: CAWSTGSNSPLHF. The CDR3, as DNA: TGTGCCTGGAGTACAGGTTCTAATTCACCCCTCCACTTT.

The CDR3 protein is CASSLVDRNTEAFF. The CDR3 region has the DNA TGTGCCAGCAGCTTGGTGGACCGGAACACTGAAGCTTTCTTT. This rearrangement joins TRBV5-6 to TRBJ1-1; unclear D gene. From germline, CDR1 is SGHDT and CDR2 YYEEEE. The CDR3 is made up of 14 amino acids. Trimming shortened V by 0 bases and J by 1 base, and 7 bases separated the two germline ends. The variable domain in full, completed from reference TRBV5-6 and TRBJ1-1, reads DAGVTQSPTHLIKTRGQQVTLRCSPKSGHDTVSWYQQALGQGPQFIFQYYEEEERQRGNFPDRFSGHQFPNYSSELNVNALLLGDSALYLCASSLVDRNTEAFFGQGTRLTVV.

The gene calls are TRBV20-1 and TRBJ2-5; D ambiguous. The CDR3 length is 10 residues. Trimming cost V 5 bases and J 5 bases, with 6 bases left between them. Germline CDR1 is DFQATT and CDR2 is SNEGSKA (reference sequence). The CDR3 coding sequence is TGCAGTGCTGCCCGGGAGACCCAGTACTTC. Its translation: CSAARETQYF.

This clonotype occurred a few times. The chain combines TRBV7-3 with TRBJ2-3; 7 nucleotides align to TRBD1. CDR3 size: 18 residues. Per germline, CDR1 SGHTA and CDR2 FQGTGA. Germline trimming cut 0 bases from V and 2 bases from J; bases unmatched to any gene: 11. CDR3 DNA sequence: TGTGCCAGCAGCTTAACCTCGGGACAGAGCCTCTTCACAGATACGCAGTATTTT. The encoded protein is CASSLTSGQSLFTDTQYF. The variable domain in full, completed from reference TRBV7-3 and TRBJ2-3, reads GAGVSQTPSNKVTEKGKYVELRCDPISGHTALYWYRQSLGQGPEFLIYFQGTGAADDSGLPNDRFFAVRPEGSVSTLKIQRTERGDSAVYLCASSLTSGQSLFTDTQYFGPGTRLTVL.

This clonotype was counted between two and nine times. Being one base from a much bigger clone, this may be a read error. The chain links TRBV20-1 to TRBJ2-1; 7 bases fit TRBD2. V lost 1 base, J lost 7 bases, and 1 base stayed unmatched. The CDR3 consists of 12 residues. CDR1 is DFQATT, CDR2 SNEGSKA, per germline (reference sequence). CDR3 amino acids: CSARGRENEQFF. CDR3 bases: TGCAGTGCTAGAGGGCGGGAGAATGAGCAGTTCTTC.

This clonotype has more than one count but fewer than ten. In nucleotides, the CDR3 is TGTGCCAGCAGCAAGACAGGGGGTGCTGGGGCCAACGTCCTGACTTTC. Translated, it gives CASSKTGGAGANVLTF. The chain joins TRBV7-9 to TRBJ2-6, with TRBD1 matching over 9 bases. V dropped 5 bases and J dropped 2; count of bases not matched to a gene: 4. CDR1 is SEHNR, CDR2 FQNEAQ, per germline (reference sequence). The CDR3 is 16 amino acids.

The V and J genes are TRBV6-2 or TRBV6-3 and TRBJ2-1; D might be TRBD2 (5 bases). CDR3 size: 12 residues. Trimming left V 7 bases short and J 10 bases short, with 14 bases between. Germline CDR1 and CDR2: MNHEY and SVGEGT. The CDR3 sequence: CASTWLAGEQFF. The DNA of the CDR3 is TGTGCCAGCACGTGGCTAGCCGGGGAGCAGTTCTTC.

The CDR3 here is CAISEGPSGGTSYEQYF. The CDR3 region has the DNA TGTGCCATCAGTGAGGGCCCTAGCGGGGGGACATCCTACGAGCAGTACTTC. This chain links TRBV10-3 with TRBJ2-7; 11 bases are a match to TRBD2. Germline-derived CDR1 and CDR2 are ENHRY and SYGVKD. Unmatched junction bases numbered 7, after V lost 2 bases and J lost 1 base. The CDR3 sequence is 17 residues long.

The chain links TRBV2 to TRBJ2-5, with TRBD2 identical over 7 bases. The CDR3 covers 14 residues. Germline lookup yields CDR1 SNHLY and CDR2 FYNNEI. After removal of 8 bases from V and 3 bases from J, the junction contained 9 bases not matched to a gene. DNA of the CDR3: TGTGCCAGCGGCCCCTCAAGCGGGGAAGAGACCCAGTACTTC. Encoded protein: CASGPSSGEETQYF.

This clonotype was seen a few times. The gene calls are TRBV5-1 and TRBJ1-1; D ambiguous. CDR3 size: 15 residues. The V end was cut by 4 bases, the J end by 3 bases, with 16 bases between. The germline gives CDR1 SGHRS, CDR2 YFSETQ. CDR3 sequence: CASSGNWAPDTEAFF. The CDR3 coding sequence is TGCGCCAGCAGCGGAAATTGGGCCCCTGACACTGAAGCTTTCTTT.

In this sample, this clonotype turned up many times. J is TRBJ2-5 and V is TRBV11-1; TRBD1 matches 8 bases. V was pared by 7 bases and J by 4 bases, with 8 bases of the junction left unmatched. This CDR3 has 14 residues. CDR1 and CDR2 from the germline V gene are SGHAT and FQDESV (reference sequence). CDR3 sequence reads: CASTGQGRRETQYF. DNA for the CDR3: TGTGCCAGCACCGGACAGGGTAGGCGAGAGACCCAGTACTTC.

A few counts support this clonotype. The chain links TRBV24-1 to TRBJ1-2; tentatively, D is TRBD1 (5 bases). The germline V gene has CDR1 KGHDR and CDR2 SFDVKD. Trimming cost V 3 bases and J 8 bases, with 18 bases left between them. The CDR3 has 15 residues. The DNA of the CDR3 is TGTGCCACCAGTGATCCCGGGGACGGCTTTCAGGGCTACACCTTC. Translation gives CATSDPGDGFQGYTF.

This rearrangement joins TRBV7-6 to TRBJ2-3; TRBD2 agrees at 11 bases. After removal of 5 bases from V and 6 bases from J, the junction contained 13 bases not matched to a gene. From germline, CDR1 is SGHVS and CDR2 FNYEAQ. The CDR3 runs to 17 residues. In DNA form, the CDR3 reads TGTGCCAGCAGCGTTACTAGCGGGAGTGGGGAGATCGATACGCAGTATTTT. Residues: CASSVTSGSGEIDTQYF.

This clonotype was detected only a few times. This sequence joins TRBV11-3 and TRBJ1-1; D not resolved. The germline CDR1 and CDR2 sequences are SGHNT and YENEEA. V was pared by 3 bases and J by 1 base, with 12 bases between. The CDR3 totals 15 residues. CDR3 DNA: TGTGCCAGCAGCTTTTCGGGGTCTGCGAACACTGAAGCTTTCTTT. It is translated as CASSFSGSANTEAFF.

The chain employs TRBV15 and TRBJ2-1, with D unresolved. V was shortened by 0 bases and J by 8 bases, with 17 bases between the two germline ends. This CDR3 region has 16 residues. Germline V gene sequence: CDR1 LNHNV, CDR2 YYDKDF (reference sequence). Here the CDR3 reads CATSRDIPPRSDEQFF. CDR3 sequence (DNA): TGTGCCACCAGCAGAGACATCCCACCTAGAAGCGATGAGCAGTTCTTC. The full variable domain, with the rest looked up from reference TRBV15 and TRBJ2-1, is DAMVIQNPRYQVTQFGKPVTLSCSQTLNHNVMYWYQQKSSQAPKLLFHYYDKDFNNEADTPDNFQSRRPNTSFCFLDIRSPGLGDTAMYLCATSRDIPPRSDEQFFGPGTRLTVL.